These 21 T cell receptor beta chains came from one sample sequenced in a study of T cell responses to AZD1222 COVID-19 vaccine. TCRdb's table, derived via immunoSEQ multiplex PCR, lists solely in-frame clones and lacks some. The repertoire holds approximately 120,000 clones, with about 89% as singletons. The specimen was peripheral blood, collected on day 0 of MenACWY control vaccination. The receptors derive from an adult in good health.

The chain combines TRBV9 with TRBJ2-1, with TRBD1 matching 10 bases. Germline V lookup: CDR1 SGDLS, CDR2 YYNGEE. With 3 bases clipped from V and 9 bases from J, the junction kept 12 bases outside the gene matches. CDR3 length: 16 amino acids. In nucleotides, the CDR3 is TGTGCCAGCAGCGGAAGACAGGGGGCTCGCTGGGGTGAGCAGTTCTTC. Translation gives CASSGRQGARWGEQFF. The variable domain in full, with the rest retrieved from reference TRBV9 and TRBJ2-1, is DSGVTQTPKHLITATGQRVTLRCSPRSGDLSVYWYQQSLDQGLQFLIQYYNGEERAKGNILERFSAQQFPDLHSELNLSSLELGDSALYFCASSGRQGARWGEQFFGPGTRLTVL.

The rearrangement links TRBV7-2 to TRBJ2-5; D call uncertain. V shed 2 bases and J shed 5 bases, with 6 bases lying between them. The germline V gene has CDR1 SGHTA and CDR2 FQGNSA. The CDR3 is made up of 12 amino acids. The CDR3 coding sequence is TGTGCCAGCAGCTTAATGCGGGAGACCCAGTACTTC. The encoded protein is CASSLMRETQYF.

The DNA of the CDR3 is TGTGCCAGCAGTCCAGTGGACAGATCAACTAATGAAAAACTGTTTTTT. Amino acid sequence: CASSPVDRSTNEKLFF. This chain uses TRBV27 with TRBJ1-4; a possible D gene is TRBD1 (6 bases). CDR1 and CDR2 (germline): MNHEY, SMNVEV (reference sequence). Deletions cut 5 bases from V and 0 bases from J, with 13 bases between. The CDR3 contains 16 residues.

This chain connects TRBV30 to TRBJ2-5; no clear D gene. Trimming took off 4 bases at V and 5 bases at J, with 8 bases between the two ends. Germline CDR1 reads GTSNPN; CDR2 reads SVGIG (reference sequence). This CDR3 spans 11 amino acids. CDR3 nucleotides: TGTGCCTGGACAGTTCGCGAGACCCAGTACTTC. This codes for CAWTVRETQYF. Variable domain in full (rest from reference TRBV30 and TRBJ2-5): SQTIHQWPATLVQPVGSPLSLECTVEGTSNPNLYWYRQAAGRGLQLLFYSVGIGQISSEVPQNLSASRPQDRQFILSSKKLLLSDSGFYLCAWTVRETQYFGPGTRLLVL.

The chain couples TRBV7-9 to TRBJ2-2; a possible D gene is TRBD2 (6 bases). CDR1 is SEHNR, CDR2 FQNEAQ, per germline (reference sequence). CDR3 length equals 13 residues. V was clipped by 7 bases and J by 6 bases, with 12 bases between them. This chain's CDR3 is CASTGGFSGELFF. Written as DNA, the CDR3 is TGTGCCAGCACCGGGGGATTTTCCGGGGAGCTGTTTTTT.

The chain couples TRBV9 to TRBJ2-1; tentative D call: TRBD2 (5 bases). With 3 bases removed from V and 3 bases from J, the gap between germline ends came to 19 bases. The germline V gene encodes CDR1 SGDLS and CDR2 YYNGEE. This CDR3 comprises 17 residues. The CDR3: CASSGKKADPHYNEQFF. The CDR3 region has the DNA TGTGCCAGCAGCGGCAAGAAAGCGGACCCTCACTACAATGAGCAGTTCTTC.

This rearrangement joins TRBV6-4 to TRBJ2-1, with D maybe TRBD1 (6 bases). Trimming shortened V by 1 base and J by 5 bases, and 15 bases separated the two germline ends. Germline V CDR1 and CDR2: MRHNA, SNTAGT. The CDR3 contains 16 residues. The CDR3 region has the DNA TGTGCCAGCAGTGACTTTGGGACACCAAGGGACAATGAGCAGTTCTTC. Its protein is CASSDFGTPRDNEQFF.

This clone has only a few counts. The V call is TRBV19, the J call TRBJ1-1, with 8 bases fitting TRBD1. Trimming removed 5 bases from V and 4 bases from J; junction bases left unmatched: 3. Germline CDR1 LNHDA, CDR2 SQIVND (reference sequence). The CDR3 consists of 13 residues. Written as DNA, the CDR3 is TGTGCCAGTAGTCAACAGGGGGGCACTGAAGCTTTCTTT. It translates to CASSQQGGTEAFF.

This rearrangement joins TRBV19 to TRBJ2-3; 7 bases are a match to TRBD2. The CDR3 runs 17 residues. V gave up 3 bases and J gave up 2 bases; unmatched junction bases: 11. Germline CDR1 reads LNHDA; CDR2 reads SQIVND (reference sequence). The CDR3 loop reads CASSIYPAGTLTDTQYF. CDR3 sequence (DNA): TGTGCCAGTAGTATCTACCCAGCGGGAACACTCACAGATACGCAGTATTTT. The full variable domain, rest sourced from reference TRBV19 and TRBJ2-3, is DGGITQSPKYLFRKEGQNVTLSCEQNLNHDAMYWYRQDPGQGLRLIYYSQIVNDFQKGDIAEGYSVSREKKESFPLTVTSAQKNPTAFYLCASSIYPAGTLTDTQYFGPGTRLTVL.

V usage is TRBV30 and J usage is TRBJ1-6; tentative D call: TRBD1 (6 bases). CDR3 length: 14 amino acids. Trimming removed 5 bases at V and 7 bases at J, with 15 bases between. Per the germline V gene, CDR1 is GTSNPN and CDR2 is SVGIG (reference sequence). The CDR3 here is CAWQTGQQNSPLHF. Here the CDR3 DNA reads TGTGCCTGGCAGACCGGACAGCAAAATTCACCCCTCCACTTT.

The chain uses TRBV11-3 and TRBJ1-1; TRBD1 matches at 7 bases. Losses at the gene ends were 1 base for V and 4 bases for J; bases not matched to a gene: 6. Germline V gene data show CDR1 as SGHNT and CDR2 as YENEEA. The CDR3 is 15 residues long. This CDR3 reads CASSLVSGGITEAFF. DNA of the CDR3: TGTGCCAGCAGCTTAGTATCAGGGGGGATCACTGAAGCTTTCTTT.

The chain employs TRBV7-7 and TRBJ2-5; D perhaps matches TRBD1 (5 bases). V lost 2 bases and J 5 bases, leaving 15 bases between the germline ends. Germline V gene sequence: CDR1 SSHAT, CDR2 FNYEAQ (reference sequence). The CDR3 consists of 15 residues. CDR3 in DNA: TGTGCCAGCAGCTTAAGCCAGGGTTTGGTGGAGACCCAGTACTTC. This gives the protein CASSLSQGLVETQYF.

A word on this clone: Mismatch with germline at one junction end may stem from a read error. This chain uses TRBV5-1 with TRBJ2-5; a weak D match, TRBD2 (5 bases). Germline assignment: CDR1 SGHRS and CDR2 YFSETQ. This CDR3 has 13 amino acids. The CDR3 spells CASSLEADDSRNF. The CDR3 DNA reads as TGCGCCAGCAGCTTAGAAGCGGATGATTCTCGGAACTTC.

This chain links TRBV15 with TRBJ2-5, with 13 positions matching TRBD2. Trimming at V came to 1 base and at J to 4 bases, leaving 0 bases not matched to a gene. CDR3 length equals 15 residues. In germline, CDR1 is LNHNV, CDR2 YYDKDF (reference sequence). CDR3 loop: CATSRGTSGRETQYF. The CDR3 nucleotides are TGTGCCACCAGCAGAGGGACTAGCGGGAGAGAGACCCAGTACTTC.

The chain links TRBV10-3 to TRBJ2-1; 8 nucleotides match TRBD1. Germline CDR1 is ENHRY and CDR2 is SYGVKD. Trimming removed 2 bases from V and 10 bases from J; junction bases left unmatched: 10. CDR3 size: 15 residues. The CDR3 reads CAISEDYRGNREQFF. DNA of the CDR3: TGTGCCATCAGTGAGGACTACAGGGGGAACAGGGAGCAGTTCTTC.

This chain uses TRBV24-1 with TRBJ2-2; 7 bases align to TRBD1. The length of the CDR3 is 17 residues. After removal of 4 bases from V and 2 bases from J, the junction contained 9 bases not matched to a gene. Germline V gene data show CDR1 as KGHDR and CDR2 as SFDVKD. Here the CDR3 DNA reads TGTGCCACCAGTGACATAACCGGGACAGAAAACACCGGGGAGCTGTTTTTT. Translated: CATSDITGTENTGELFF.

This sequence joins TRBV12-3 or TRBV12-4 and TRBJ2-7; 8 positions agree with TRBD2. There are 13 residues in the CDR3. V shed 6 bases, J shed 2 bases, and the junction held 3 bases outside the gene matches. The CDR3 sequence is CASRIAGTYEQYF. CDR3 nucleotides: TGTGCCAGCAGAATAGCGGGGACCTACGAGCAGTACTTC.

The chain recombines TRBV5-4 with TRBJ2-1, with 8 bases matching TRBD1. Germline V lookup: CDR1 SGHNT, CDR2 YYREEE (reference sequence). V dropped 4 bases and J dropped 8; count of bases not matched to a gene: 5. The CDR3 consists of 13 residues. The CDR3 bases are TGTGCCAGCAGCCGGCAGGGGGCCGATGAGCAGTTCTTC. It yields the protein CASSRQGADEQFF.

This chain joins TRBV2 and TRBJ1-1; D possibly corresponds to TRBD1 (6 bases). The germline CDR1 and CDR2 sequences are SNHLY and FYNNEI. The CDR3 runs 15 residues. V was pared by 6 bases and J by 1 base, with 15 bases between. CDR3 nucleotide sequence: TGTGCCAGCAGGGAGAGCCGGACAGCGAACACTGAAGCTTTCTTT. It specifies CASRESRTANTEAFF.

The chain employs TRBV11-3 and TRBJ1-1; weak D call: TRBD1 (6 bases). This CDR3 region has 13 residues. V lost 0 bases and J lost 7, with 9 bases in between. Germline values: CDR1 SGHNT, CDR2 YENEEA. The CDR3 sequence: CASSLETGIEAFF. The CDR3 DNA is TGTGCCAGCAGCTTAGAGACAGGTATTGAAGCTTTCTTT.

The gene calls are TRBV30 and TRBJ1-5; D is unclear. Germline loops: CDR1 GTSNPN, CDR2 SVGIG (reference sequence). Trimming pared 2 bases from V and 3 bases from J, leaving 8 bases between. CDR3 length: 13 residues. DNA for the CDR3: TGTGCCTGGAGTCAAACATTCAATCAGCCCCAGCATTTT. Its translation: CAWSQTFNQPQHF. Together with reference TRBV30 and TRBJ1-5, the CDR3 gives the full variable domain: SQTIHQWPATLVQPVGSPLSLECTVEGTSNPNLYWYRQAAGRGLQLLFYSVGIGQISSEVPQNLSASRPQDRQFILSSKKLLLSDSGFYLCAWSQTFNQPQHFGDGTRLSIL.